Here is one T cell receptor beta chain with its context. This clone came up once. The target of this receptor is not known. Base qualities are not at hand, and no much larger clone is one base apart. V loses 0 bases at its end and J loses 0 bases; junction bases beyond the gene matches: 3. The germline V gene specifies SGHRS as CDR1 and YFSETQ as CDR2. Spanning cysteine to phenylalanine, the CDR3 consists of 17 amino acids. The sequence is cut down to CDR3 DNA, 51 bases in frame from base 1. The cohort comprised several hundred healthy bone marrow donors. At the time of sampling, all cohort members were nominally healthy, though unrecorded immune exposures were likely present. The donor tested CMV seronegative and was one of the 352 seronegative cohort members. A peripheral blood sample was collected from each donor, and TCR beta sequencing was performed on peripheral blood mononuclear cells. Genomic DNA extraction from the blood cell samples was performed with the Qiagen DNeasy Blood Extraction Kit.

Library creation used the immunoSEQ multiplex PCR assay. For the multiplex PCR, a mixture combining 60 forward primers for TCR Vbeta segments and 13 reverse primers for TCR Jbeta segments was used. Amplification of the CDR3 region of rearranged TCR beta genes was performed with a multiplex PCR assay on genomic DNA. Amplified TCR beta libraries were sequenced as 87-base-pair reads on the Illumina HiSeq System. As for how the authors treated the data: In a later analysis, approximately 74 million unique TCR beta chains were counted across the 500 to 850 repertoires, and some 10 million of these chains were shared by at least two donors. To remove PCR and sequencing errors, raw reads were error-corrected and collapsed into unique sequences using a nearest-neighbor algorithm that merged closely related sequences. CDR3 sequences were aligned to IMGT reference sequences to assign V, D and J gene segments. Each retained sequence needed at least a six-nucleotide match to both a V gene segment and a J gene segment. A rearrangement counted as productive if the CDR3 had no stop codons and remained in frame with V and J, and every other rearrangement counted as non-productive. Following IMGT convention, CDR3 was defined as the stretch from the second conserved V-encoded cysteine to the conserved J-encoded phenylalanine. The earlier analysis of about 620 of the donors excluded sequences that lacked an unambiguous match to a single V gene segment. An earlier analysis of a few hundred of the donors called V segments functional above 56.7% productive rearrangements and segregating when the between-donor standard deviation exceeded 5%. A statistical classification framework was developed to diagnose cytomegalovirus status using the catalog of TCR beta chain sequences. In a later analysis, V and J genes were assigned by comparing TCR nucleotide sequences against IMGT/GENE-DB human TR gene sequences. A later analysis assigned CDR3 sequences and most-parsimonious VDJ recombination scenarios with the TCRdist pipeline. A later analysis defined each TCR beta chain by its CDR3 amino acid sequence plus V-gene family, and excluded reads lacking a unique V-gene family. A later analysis removed several hundred highly shared, low-generation-probability nucleotide sequences to deal with suspected cross-contamination and a sequencing artifact. In a later analysis, a clonal expansion index for each public chain was calculated from normalized within-repertoire ranks of inferred template counts. In a later analysis, generation probabilities were computed using a VDJ recombination model fitted to out-of-frame rearrangements, and the results were checked against IGoR. A later analysis scored TCR-TCR, TCR-HLA and TCR-CMV co-occurrence with hypergeometric tests, applying a repertoire-size bias correction to TCR pairs. False discovery rates were estimated in a later analysis by permuting HLA or CMV assignments 20 times. In a later analysis, co-occurring TCRs were grouped using DBSCAN, and TCRdist sequence similarity was added for clustering within HLA-allele-positive subsets. Repertoires with fewer than 30,000 or more than 120,000 public chains, plus five repertoires with anomalous nucleotide sharing, were excluded from co-occurrence clustering. TCRdb holds this immuneACCESS table with in-frame rearrangements only. Some clones are missing; in checked studies, unresolved V genes explain under half, and the rest has no known cause. V and J calls plus clone size are reproduced from that table; the DNA served to infer D and trimming. Across this sample there are roughly 100,000 clones, with about two thirds seen only once. Jointly, the top ten make up 0.79% of the sample.

This record belongs to a study of cytomegalovirus exposure and HLA in healthy donors (TCRdb year 2017). Context from the whole study: An earlier analysis of some 550 of the donors reported 250 to 300 Gb of sequence data and some 100 million unique TCR beta sequences from 150 million to 200 million T cells. Besides the first cohort of 666 subjects, a separate validation cohort made up of 120 or so different subjects was used. Using immunosequencing, the study profiled T cell repertoires from around 680 subjects and related those repertoires to cytomegalovirus serostatus. In the later analysis, no new phenotypic data were used to find candidate immune exposures; instead, reliance was placed on TCR beta sequences and their occurrence across donors. HLA typing included class I and class II loci at four-digit resolution. Donor age, sex, ethnicity and CMV serostatus were collected together with the repertoire data. Among around 400 genotyped donors of the cohort, an average of approximately 240,000 unique TCR beta nucleotide sequences was sequenced per donor, of which about 18% were non-productive. Genome-wide SNP genotypes for about 65% of the 666 donors were used in a later genetic analysis, which treated that subset as a discovery cohort. The study was designed to test whether signatures of past pathogen exposure could be identified by cataloging public T cell receptors. Every repertoire in the discovery cohort had been generated on one and the same sequencing platform. A later analysis re-examined previously published TCR beta repertoires from just over 650 donors and added high-resolution HLA genotyping to investigate patterns of TCR occurrence. Roughly 5 DR-DQ haplotypes were handled as single units for association and clustering, since linkage in the cohort was strong. The number of typed donors differed by locus: roughly 629-630 for A, B, C, DRB1 and DQB1; 522 for DQA1; 606 for DPA1; and 400 to 480 for DPB1. In an earlier analysis of roughly 600 of the donors, high-throughput TCR beta sequencing was used to judge whether each TCR beta V gene segment behaved as functional or pseudogenic. To predict cytomegalovirus infection status, the study brought together high-throughput TCR immunosequencing, statistical association of individual TCRs with disease status, and machine learning. Of the approximately 370 genotyped donors, over 80% were placed in the genetic ancestry cluster associated with self-reported Caucasian donors. An early release that covered more than 550 HLA-typed donors contained 250 to 350 gigabases of sequencing data and 75 million to 100 million unique TCR sequences.

The paper's findings and limits, for the study overall: Linkage disequilibrium might explain the correlated functional status among segregating V segments, but an unknown experimental factor could not be excluded. In a later analysis, 16,951 TCR beta sequences were associated with specific HLA alleles at a false discovery rate of 0.05. Immune exposure information for the cohort was limited to CMV serostatus. In a later analysis, several top co-occurrence clusters were reported to appear linked to parvovirus B19, influenza, CMV and Epstein-Barr virus. A further reported finding was that TCR beta sequences accurately predicted the HLA-A and HLA-B alleles for most subjects in the first cohort. The classifier was reported to diagnose cytomegalovirus status with high specificity and sensitivity in both the original and validation cohorts. In the study, some 180 TCR beta chains were listed as associated with cytomegalovirus. When HLA alleles, especially DR and DQ, strongly co-occurred, attributing TCR associations to individual alleles was difficult. A group of highly shared sequence variants was considered likely to be a technical artifact of the sequencing pipeline. The cohort was sequenced for TCR beta chains only, and without alpha or paired-chain data the features that could be detected were limited. A later genetic analysis reported fewer N-insertions in productive TCRs among donors in an Asian-associated ancestry cluster than the roughly 690-donor mean. Across donors, most TCR sequences were observed very rarely, whereas some public TCRs were present in many individuals. A later analysis found that HLA-associated TCR beta chains were more clonally expanded and had lower generation probabilities than equally common non-associated chains. Because HLA typing was unavailable for some donors at each locus, only the typed subset was used in association tests. A few of the identified cytomegalovirus-associated TCR beta chains were confirmed in vitro to be specific for cytomegalovirus antigens. According to a later analysis, most CMV-associated TCR beta chains appeared to be HLA-restricted, and the HLA associations seemed to be driven largely by CMV exposure. In a later genetic analysis, a missense DCLRE1C variant was associated with V-gene and J-gene trimming of TCR beta chains, and the association was replicated in an independent cohort. Some IMGT-functional V segments, including TRBV6-2 and TRBV6-3, could not be distinguished by the 87-base-pair reads and were therefore excluded. Roughly uniform sequencing depth across donors was assumed in presence/absence analyses, although this assumption may not hold. Roughly 15 rarely observed V segments, including chromosome 9 orphons, were excluded from the earlier analysis of almost 600 of the donors because counts were too low. In a later analysis, TCR association rates were found to vary across HLA loci, with the most associated TCRs seen for DRB1 alleles and the fewest for HLA-C alleles. According to the authors, the approach could potentially be generalized to other disease states and immunological phenotypes. In an earlier analysis of 500 to 650 of the donors, most TCR beta V segments appeared in productive rearrangements about 87% or about 30% of the time, broadly matching IMGT annotations.

The material sequenced was PBMCs. The receptor chain draws on TRBV5-1 and TRBJ1-3, with TRBD1 matching 10 junction bases. The receptor comes from a boy between 10 and 17 years old in good health and CMV-seronegative. The sequenced DNA: TGCGCCAGCAGCTTGGAGGGACAGGGGCGCTCTGGAAACACCATATATTTT. Translation gives CASSLEGQGRSGNTIYF.